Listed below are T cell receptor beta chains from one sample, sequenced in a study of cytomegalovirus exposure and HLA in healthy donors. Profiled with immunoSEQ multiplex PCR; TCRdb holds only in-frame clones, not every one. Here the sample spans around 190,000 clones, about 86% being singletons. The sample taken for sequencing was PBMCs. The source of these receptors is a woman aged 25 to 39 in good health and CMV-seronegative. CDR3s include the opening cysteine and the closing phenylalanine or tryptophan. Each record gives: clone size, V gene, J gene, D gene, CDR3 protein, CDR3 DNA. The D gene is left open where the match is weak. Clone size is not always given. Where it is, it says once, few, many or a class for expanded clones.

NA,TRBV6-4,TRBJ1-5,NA,CASSVPRQPQHF,TGTGCCAGCAGTGTGCCGCGGCAGCCCCAGCATTTT
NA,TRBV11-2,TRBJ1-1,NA,CASSLAGQWTEAFF,TGTGCCAGCAGCTTAGCAGGGCAGTGGACTGAAGCTTTCTTT
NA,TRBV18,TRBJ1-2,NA,CASSPPTGVYGYTF,TGTGCCAGCTCACCACCAACAGGAGTCTATGGCTACACCTTC
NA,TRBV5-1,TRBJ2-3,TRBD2,CASRGEGKGSDTQYF,TGCGCCAGCAGAGGGGAGGGGAAGGGCTCAGATACGCAGTATTTT
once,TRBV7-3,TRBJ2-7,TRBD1,CASSRGQGTVGYF,TGTGCCAGCAGCCGGGGACAGGGGACGGTGGGGTACTTC
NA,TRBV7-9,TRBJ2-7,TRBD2,CASSSSGLYEQYF,TGTGCCAGCAGCTCTAGCGGGCTCTACGAGCAGTACTTC
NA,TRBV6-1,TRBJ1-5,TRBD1,CASSELRTGNQPQHF,TGTGCCAGCAGTGAACTAAGGACAGGGAATCAGCCCCAGCATTTT
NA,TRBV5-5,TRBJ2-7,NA,CASSHSYEQYF,TGTGCCAGCAGCCACTCCTACGAGCAGTACTTC
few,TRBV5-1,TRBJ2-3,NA,CASSLATGTDTQYF,TGCGCCAGCAGCTTGGCCACAGGAACAGATACGCAGTATTTT
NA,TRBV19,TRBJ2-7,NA,CASRPTRSGTEQYF,TGTGCCAGTAGGCCCACAAGGTCGGGAACGGAGCAGTACTTC
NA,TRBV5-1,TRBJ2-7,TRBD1,CASSISGTDYEQYF,TGCGCCAGCAGCATCTCCGGGACAGACTACGAGCAGTACTTC
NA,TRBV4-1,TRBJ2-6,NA,CASSQGGQFSGANVLTF,TGCGCCAGCAGCCAAGGTGGACAGTTCTCTGGGGCCAACGTCCTGACTTTC
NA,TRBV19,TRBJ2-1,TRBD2,CASSTAGGPNEQFF,TGTGCCAGTAGTACCGCGGGAGGGCCGAATGAGCAGTTCTTC
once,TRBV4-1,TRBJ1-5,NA,CASSHEGSNQPQHF,TGCGCCAGCAGCCACGAGGGCAGCAATCAGCCCCAGCATTTT
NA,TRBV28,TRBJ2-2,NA,CAPGSGNTGELFF,TGTGCTCCTGGTAGCGGGAACACCGGGGAGCTGTTTTTT
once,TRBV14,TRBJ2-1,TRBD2,CASSQDTSGKQFF,TGTGCCAGCAGCCAAGATACTAGCGGGAAGCAGTTCTTC
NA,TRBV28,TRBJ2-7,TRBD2,CASSKGTSRFVLSYEQYF,TGTGCCAGCAGCAAAGGGACTAGCAGATTTGTTCTCTCCTACGAGCAGTACTTC
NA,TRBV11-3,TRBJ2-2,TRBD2,CASSLGVAGGTGELFF,TGTGCCAGCAGCTTAGGGGTAGCGGGAGGCACCGGGGAGCTGTTTTTT
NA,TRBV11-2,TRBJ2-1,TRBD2,CASSSILAGGLGEQFF,TGTGCCAGCAGCTCCATACTAGCGGGAGGACTCGGTGAGCAGTTCTTC
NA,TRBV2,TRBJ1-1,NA,CASRASSGQNIEAFF,TGTGCCAGCAGGGCCTCGAGCGGCCAGAACATTGAAGCTTTCTTT
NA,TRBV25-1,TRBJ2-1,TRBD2,CASSQLAAPYNEQFF,TGTGCCAGCAGCCAACTAGCGGCCCCCTACAATGAGCAGTTCTTC
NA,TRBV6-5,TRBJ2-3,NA,CASSYEAADTQYF,TGTGCCAGCAGTTACGAGGCAGCAGATACGCAGTATTTT
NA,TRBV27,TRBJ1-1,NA,CASSLSGGEAFF,TGTGCCAGCAGTTTATCAGGGGGTGAAGCTTTCTTT
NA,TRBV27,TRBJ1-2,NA,CASSPTRGAPLYGYTF,TGTGCCAGCAGTCCAACCCGGGGGGCCCCTCTCTATGGCTACACCTTC
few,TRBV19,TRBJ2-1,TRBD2,CASSIGGRGEQFF,TGTGCCAGTAGTATTGGCGGGAGAGGCGAGCAGTTCTTC
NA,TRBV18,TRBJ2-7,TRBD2,CASSPNGRALDEQYF,TGTGCCAGCTCACCGAACGGGAGGGCTCTAGACGAGCAGTACTTC
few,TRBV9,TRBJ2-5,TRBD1,CASSVAGTAGETQYF,TGTGCCAGCAGCGTAGCCGGGACAGCAGGAGAGACCCAGTACTTC
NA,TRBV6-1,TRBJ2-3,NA,CASSVRLPTDTQYF,TGTGCCAGCAGTGTCCGACTACCCACAGATACGCAGTATTTT
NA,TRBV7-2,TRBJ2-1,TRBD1,CASSYTGGGYNEQFF,TGTGCCAGCAGCTATACAGGGGGCGGTTACAATGAGCAGTTCTTC
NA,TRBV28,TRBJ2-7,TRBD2,CASSVELAGRSYEQYF,TGTGCCAGCAGTGTTGAACTAGCGGGACGTTCCTACGAGCAGTACTTC
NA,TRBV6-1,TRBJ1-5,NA,CASSEAEGSAGNQPQHF,TGTGCCAGCAGTGAAGCGGAGGGGTCGGCGGGGAATCAGCCCCAGCATTTT
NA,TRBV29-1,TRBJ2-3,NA,CSVDFSTDTQYF,TGCAGCGTGGACTTTTCCACAGATACGCAGTATTTT
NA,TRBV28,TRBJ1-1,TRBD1,CASTRSGGTEAFF,TGTGCCAGCACTAGGTCAGGGGGCACTGAAGCTTTCTTT
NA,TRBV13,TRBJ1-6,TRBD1,CASSSRDSHNSPLHF,TGTGCCAGCAGCTCCCGGGACAGCCATAATTCACCCCTCCACTTT
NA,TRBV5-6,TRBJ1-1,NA,CASSSRGGTEAFF,TGTGCCAGCAGCTCCCGCGGGGGGACTGAAGCTTTCTTT
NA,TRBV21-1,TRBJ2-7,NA,CASSYRREILAYEQYF,TGTGCCAGCAGCTACAGACGGGAAATACTAGCCTACGAGCAGTACTTC
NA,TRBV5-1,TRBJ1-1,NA,CASSPQLNTEAFF,TGCGCCAGCAGCCCCCAGTTGAACACTGAAGCTTTCTTT
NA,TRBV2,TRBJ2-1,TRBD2,CASSIAGGPGNEQFF,TGTGCCAGCAGCATAGCGGGAGGGCCCGGAAATGAGCAGTTCTTC
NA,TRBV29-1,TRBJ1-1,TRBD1,CSVRQGLSRPEAFF,TGCAGCGTCCGACAGGGATTGTCTCGGCCTGAAGCTTTCTTT
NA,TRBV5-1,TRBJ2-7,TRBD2,CASSFTLAGGSEQYF,TGCGCCAGCAGCTTTACACTAGCGGGAGGCAGCGAGCAGTACTTC
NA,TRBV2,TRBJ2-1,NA,CASSRGSSYNEQFF,TGTGCCAGCAGCCGGGGGAGCTCCTACAATGAGCAGTTCTTC
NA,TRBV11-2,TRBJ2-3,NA,CASSLSENTDTQYF,TGTGCCAGCAGCTTGTCCGAGAACACAGATACGCAGTATTTT
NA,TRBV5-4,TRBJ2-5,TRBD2,CASSLTSAGETQYF,TGTGCCAGCAGCCTGACTAGCGCTGGAGAGACCCAGTACTTC
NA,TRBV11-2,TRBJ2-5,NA,CASSLVREPGYF,TGTGCCAGCAGCTTAGTGAGGGAGCCCGGGTACTTC
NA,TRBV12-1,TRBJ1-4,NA,CASSPGPRGKLFF,TGTGCCAGCAGCCCTGGCCCCCGGGGAAAACTGTTTTTT
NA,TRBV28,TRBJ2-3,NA,CASRLDTPDTQYF,TGTGCCAGCAGACTAGATACCCCAGATACGCAGTATTTT
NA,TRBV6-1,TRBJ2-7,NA,CASTETSFSYEQYF,TGTGCCAGCACCGAGACTAGTTTTTCCTACGAGCAGTACTTC
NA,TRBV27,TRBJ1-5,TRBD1,CASSEDRGRLDQPQHF,TGTGCCAGCAGTGAGGACAGGGGGCGCCTGGATCAGCCCCAGCATTTT
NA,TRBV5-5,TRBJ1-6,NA,CASSLYPGGAPLHF,TGTGCCAGCAGCTTGTATCCGGGGGGAGCACCCCTCCACTTT
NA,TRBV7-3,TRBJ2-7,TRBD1,CASSLAQGSGEQYF,TGTGCCAGCAGCTTGGCACAGGGGTCAGGCGAGCAGTACTTC
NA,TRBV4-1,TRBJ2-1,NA,CASSQVLRNEQFF,TGCGCCAGCAGCCAAGTCCTTAGAAATGAGCAGTTCTTC
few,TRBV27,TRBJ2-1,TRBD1,CASSLTGFTYNEQFF,TGTGCCAGCAGTTTGACAGGGTTCACCTACAATGAGCAGTTCTTC
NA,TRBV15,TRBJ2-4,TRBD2,CATSRLGLAGGLAKNIQYF,TGTGCCACCAGCAGGCTGGGACTAGCGGGAGGGCTAGCCAAAAACATTCAGTACTTC
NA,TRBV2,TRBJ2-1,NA,CASSQEAGEQFF,TGTGCCAGCAGTCAAGAGGCAGGTGAGCAGTTCTTC
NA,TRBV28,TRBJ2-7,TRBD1,CASSYRDRIFYEQYF,TGTGCCAGCAGTTACCGGGACAGGATTTTCTACGAGCAGTACTTC